A single sample is the source of the 8 T cell receptor beta chains below, sequenced in a study of technical replicates of blood from a handful of donors (dated by TCRdb to 2016 to 2017). The receptor library was made with the immunoSEQ multiplex PCR assay. TCRdb carries this immuneACCESS record with in-frame sequences only. Its versions omit some clonotypes, under half of them owing to an unresolved V gene in the studies checked, with the rest unexplained. The sample yields about 57,000 clones; around 87% were counted once. Less than 6.5% of the sample rests with the top ten. Sequencing was carried out using PBMCs. These receptors originate from a human donor in good health. Some clones in this sample may be carry-over from other donors' samples.

The J gene is TRBJ1-2, the V gene TRBV28; D ambiguous. V shed 6 bases and J shed 1 base, with 9 bases lying between them. This CDR3 comprises 13 residues. Germline lookup yields CDR1 MDHEN and CDR2 SYDVKM. CDR3 DNA sequence: TGTGCCAGCAGCGTAGGCGGTAACTATGGCTACACCTTC. Amino acid sequence: CASSVGGNYGYTF.

This clone has only one observation. The V gene is TRBV4-1, the J gene TRBJ1-5, with a tentative D call TRBD1 (5 bases). Deletions cut 6 bases from V and 0 bases from J, with 18 bases between. The CDR3 totals 17 residues. Per germline, CDR1 MGHRA and CDR2 YSYEKL. CDR3 protein: CASRLKPGGTSNQPQHF. The CDR3 nucleotides read TGCGCCAGCAGGCTCAAGCCCGGGGGGACTAGCAATCAGCCCCAGCATTTT.

The rearrangement joins TRBV2 to TRBJ2-2; maybe TRBD1 (5 bases). CDR3 length: 14 residues. The germline V gene has CDR1 SNHLY and CDR2 FYNNEI. Trimming removed 7 bases at V and 1 base at J, with 10 bases between. For the CDR3, the DNA is TGTGCCAGCATCCTGACAGAGAACACCGGGGAGCTGTTTTTT. It is translated as CASILTENTGELFF. Drawing the rest from reference TRBV2 and TRBJ2-2, the complete variable domain is EPEVTQTPSHQVTQMGQEVILRCVPISNHLYFYWYRQILGQKVEFLVSFYNNEISEKSEIFDDQFSVERPDGSNFTLKIRSTKLEDSAMYFCASILTENTGELFFGEGSRLTVL.

The chain is built from TRBV29-1 and TRBJ1-2; D gene unclear. The germline CDR1 and CDR2 sequences are SQVTM and ANQGSEA. Between the trimmed V and J ends, which lost 4 bases and 8 bases, there was a span of 8 bases. This CDR3 is 10 amino acids long. The CDR3 DNA is TGCAGCGTTGGAATTGAGGGCTACACCTTC. This encodes CSVGIEGYTF.

This chain connects TRBV2 to TRBJ1-5; D not certain. The CDR3 loop spans 14 amino acids. The germline gives CDR1 SNHLY, CDR2 FYNNEI. The V end was cut by 6 bases, the J end by 2 bases, with 11 bases between. Here the CDR3 reads CASSGNSRNQPQHF. The CDR3 nucleotides are TGTGCCAGCAGCGGAAACAGCCGCAATCAGCCCCAGCATTTT.

The rearrangement uses TRBV5-6 and TRBJ2-3, with D tentatively TRBD1 (5 bases). There are 15 residues in the CDR3. Germline CDR1 is SGHDT and CDR2 is YYEEEE. Deletions cut 2 bases from V and 0 bases from J, with 10 bases between. CDR3 coding DNA: TGTGCCAGCAGCTTAAGGGGTTTGAGCACAGATACGCAGTATTTT. Encoded protein: CASSLRGLSTDTQYF.

The chain carries TRBV5-3 and TRBJ1-4; 11 bases are shared with TRBD1. TRBV5-3 is labeled an ORF, and its function is uncertain. This CDR3 comprises 17 residues. Unmatched junction bases numbered 12, after V lost 3 bases and J lost 8 bases. The CDR3 nucleotides read TGTGCCAGAAGCTCAACCGGGACAGGGGGTGCTCAAGAAAAACTGTTTTTT. Amino acids: CARSSTGTGGAQEKLFF.

V gene TRBV6-6 combines with J gene TRBJ2-5, with 10 nucleotides matching TRBD2. The CDR3 contains 16 residues. V shed 6 bases, J shed 6 bases, and the junction held 13 bases outside the gene matches. CDR1 MNHNY and CDR2 SVGAGI come from the germline V gene (reference sequence). In nucleotides, the CDR3 is TGTGCCAGCAGCCGACCTCGAGCGGGGGGGGATAAGACCCAGTACTTC. Amino acids: CASSRPRAGGDKTQYF.